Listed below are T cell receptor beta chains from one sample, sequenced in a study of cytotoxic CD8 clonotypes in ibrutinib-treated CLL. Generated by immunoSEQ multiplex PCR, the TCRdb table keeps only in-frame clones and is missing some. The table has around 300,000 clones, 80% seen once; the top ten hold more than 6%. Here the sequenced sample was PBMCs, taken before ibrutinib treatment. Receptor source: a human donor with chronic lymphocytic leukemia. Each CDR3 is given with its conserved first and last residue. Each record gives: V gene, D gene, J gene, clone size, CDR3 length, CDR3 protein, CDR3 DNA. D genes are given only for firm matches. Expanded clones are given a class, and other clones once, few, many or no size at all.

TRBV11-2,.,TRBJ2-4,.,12,CASSWIGDGQYF,TGTGCCAGCAGCTGGATCGGCGACGGTCAGTACTTC
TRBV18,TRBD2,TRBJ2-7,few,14,CASSPSSGTYEQYF,TGTGCCAGCTCACCGTCCAGCGGGACCTACGAGCAGTACTTC
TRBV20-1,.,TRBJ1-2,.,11,CSATESYGYTF,TGCAGTGCTACAGAGTCCTATGGCTACACCTTC
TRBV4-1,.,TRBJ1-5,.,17,CASSQAGGGWSNQPQHF,TGCGCCAGCAGCCAAGCTGGGGGGGGATGGAGCAATCAGCCCCAGCATTTT
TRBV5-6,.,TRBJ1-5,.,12,CASSLVNQPQHF,TGTGCCAGCAGCTTGGTCAATCAGCCCCAGCATTTT
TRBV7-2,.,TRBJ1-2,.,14,CASSFPTYGRGYTF,TGTGCCAGCAGCTTCCCGACCTACGGGAGAGGCTACACCTTC
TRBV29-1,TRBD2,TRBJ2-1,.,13,CSARVGLGNEQFF,TGCAGCGCCCGGGTGGGACTAGGAAATGAGCAGTTCTTC
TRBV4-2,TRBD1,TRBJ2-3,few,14,CASSQAGGMDTQYF,TGTGCCAGCAGCCAAGCAGGGGGCATGGATACGCAGTATTTT
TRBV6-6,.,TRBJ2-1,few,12,CASSYSPGPQFF,TGTGCCAGCAGTTACTCTCCCGGGCCCCAGTTCTTC
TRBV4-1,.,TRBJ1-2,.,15,CASSQTRDAGNGYTF,TGCGCCAGCAGCCAGACCCGGGACGCGGGGAATGGCTACACCTTC
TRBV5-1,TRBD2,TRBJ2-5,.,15,CASSLVPSGQETQYF,TGCGCCAGCAGCTTGGTTCCTAGCGGCCAAGAGACCCAGTACTTC
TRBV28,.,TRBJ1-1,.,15,CASSLGYGRNTEAFF,TGTGCCAGCAGTTTAGGGTATGGACGAAACACTGAAGCTTTCTTT
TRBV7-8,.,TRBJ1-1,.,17,CASSPGSNVIANTEAFF,TGTGCCAGCAGCCCCGGGTCCAATGTTATAGCGAACACTGAAGCTTTCTTT
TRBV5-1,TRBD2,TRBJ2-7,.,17,CASSLPMGRENSYEQYF,TGCGCCAGCAGCTTACCGATGGGGCGGGAGAACTCCTACGAGCAGTACTTC
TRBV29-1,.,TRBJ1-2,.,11,CSVERGAGYTF,TGCAGCGTTGAAAGGGGGGCGGGCTACACCTTC
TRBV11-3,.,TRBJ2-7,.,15,CASSLDFRSLTEQYF,TGTGCCAGCAGCTTAGATTTCAGGTCCTTGACCGAGCAGTACTTC